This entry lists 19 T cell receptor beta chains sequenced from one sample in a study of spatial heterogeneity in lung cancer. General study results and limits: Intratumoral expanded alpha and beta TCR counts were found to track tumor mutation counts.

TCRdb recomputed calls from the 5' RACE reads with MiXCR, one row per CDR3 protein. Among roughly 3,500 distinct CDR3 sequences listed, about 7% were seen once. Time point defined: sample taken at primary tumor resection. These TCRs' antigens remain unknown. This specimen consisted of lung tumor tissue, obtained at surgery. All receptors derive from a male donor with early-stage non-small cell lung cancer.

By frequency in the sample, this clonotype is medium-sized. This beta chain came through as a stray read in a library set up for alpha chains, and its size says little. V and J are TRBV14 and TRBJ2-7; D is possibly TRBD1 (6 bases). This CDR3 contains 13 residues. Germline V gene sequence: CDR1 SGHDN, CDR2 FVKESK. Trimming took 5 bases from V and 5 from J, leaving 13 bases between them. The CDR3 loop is CASSFQGNHEQYF. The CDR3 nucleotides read TGTGCCAGCAGCTTCCAGGGGAACCACGAGCAGTACTTC.

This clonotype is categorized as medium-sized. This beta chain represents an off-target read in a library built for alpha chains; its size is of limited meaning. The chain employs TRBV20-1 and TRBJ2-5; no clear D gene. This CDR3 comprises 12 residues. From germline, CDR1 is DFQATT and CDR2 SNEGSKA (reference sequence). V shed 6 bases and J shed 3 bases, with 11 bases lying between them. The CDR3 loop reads CSATVTKETQYF. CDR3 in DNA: TGCAGTGCGACCGTTACCAAAGAGACCCAGTACTTC.

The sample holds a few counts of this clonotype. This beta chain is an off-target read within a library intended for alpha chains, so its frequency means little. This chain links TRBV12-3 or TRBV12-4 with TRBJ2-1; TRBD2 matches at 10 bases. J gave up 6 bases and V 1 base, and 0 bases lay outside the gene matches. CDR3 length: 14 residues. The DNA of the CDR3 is TGTGCCAGCAGTTTAGGGACTAGCGGCAATGAGCAGTTCTTC. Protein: CASSLGTSGNEQFF.

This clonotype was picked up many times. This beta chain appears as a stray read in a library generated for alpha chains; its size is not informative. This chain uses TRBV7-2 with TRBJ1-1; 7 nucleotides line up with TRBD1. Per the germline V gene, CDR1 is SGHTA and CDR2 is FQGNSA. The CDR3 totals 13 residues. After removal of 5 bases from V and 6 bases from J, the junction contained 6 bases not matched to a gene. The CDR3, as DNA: TGTGCCAGCAGCCAGCAGGGGGGGGCTGAAGCTTTCTTT. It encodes CASSQQGGAEAFF.

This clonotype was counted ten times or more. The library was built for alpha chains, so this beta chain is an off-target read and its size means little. The DNA for the CDR3 is TGTGCCAGCAGCTTGCTAGCGGGAATGAACACCGGGGAGCTGTTTTTT. It codes for CASSLLAGMNTGELFF. This sequence joins TRBV5-6 and TRBJ2-2, with 9 bases aligning to TRBD2. The V and J ends lost 1 base and 1 base, in that order; junction bases with no gene match: 2. Germline lookup yields CDR1 SGHDT and CDR2 YYEEEE. The CDR3 runs to 16 residues.

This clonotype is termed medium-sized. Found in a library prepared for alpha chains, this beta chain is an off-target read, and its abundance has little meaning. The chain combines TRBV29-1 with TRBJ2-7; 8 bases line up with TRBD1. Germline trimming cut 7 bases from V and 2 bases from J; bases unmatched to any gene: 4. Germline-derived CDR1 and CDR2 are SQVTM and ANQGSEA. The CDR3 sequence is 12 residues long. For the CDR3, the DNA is TGCAGCGGGGGACAGGAGACCTACGAGCAGTACTTC. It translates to CSGGQETYEQYF.

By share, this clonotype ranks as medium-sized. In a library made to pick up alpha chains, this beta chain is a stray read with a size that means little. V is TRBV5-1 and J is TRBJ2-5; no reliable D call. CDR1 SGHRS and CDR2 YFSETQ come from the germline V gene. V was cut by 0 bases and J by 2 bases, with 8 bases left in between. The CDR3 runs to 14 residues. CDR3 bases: TGCGCCAGCAGCTTGGGGCGTTTACAAGAGACCCAGTACTTC. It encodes CASSLGRLQETQYF.

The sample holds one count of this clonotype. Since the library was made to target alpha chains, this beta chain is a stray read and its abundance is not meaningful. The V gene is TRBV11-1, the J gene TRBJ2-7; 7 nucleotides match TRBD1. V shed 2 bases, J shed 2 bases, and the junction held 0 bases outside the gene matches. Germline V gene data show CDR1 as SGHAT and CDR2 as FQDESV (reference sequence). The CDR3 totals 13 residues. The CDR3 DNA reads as TGTGCCAGCAGCTTAACAGGGGCCTACGAGCAGTACTTC. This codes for CASSLTGAYEQYF. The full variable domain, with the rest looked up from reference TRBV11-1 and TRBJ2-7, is EAEVAQSPRYKITEKSQAVAFWCDPISGHATLYWYRQILGQGPELLVQFQDESVVDDSQLPKDRFSAERLKGVDSTLKIQPAELGDSAMYLCASSLTGAYEQYFGPGTRLTVT.

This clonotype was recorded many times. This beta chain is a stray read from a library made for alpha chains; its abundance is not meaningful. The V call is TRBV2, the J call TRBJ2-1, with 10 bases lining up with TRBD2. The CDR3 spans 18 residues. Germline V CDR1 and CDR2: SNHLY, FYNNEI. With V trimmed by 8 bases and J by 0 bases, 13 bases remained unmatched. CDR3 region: CASRDREPSGSSYNEQFF. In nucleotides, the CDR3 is TGTGCCAGCCGCGACAGGGAGCCTAGCGGGAGCTCCTACAATGAGCAGTTCTTC.

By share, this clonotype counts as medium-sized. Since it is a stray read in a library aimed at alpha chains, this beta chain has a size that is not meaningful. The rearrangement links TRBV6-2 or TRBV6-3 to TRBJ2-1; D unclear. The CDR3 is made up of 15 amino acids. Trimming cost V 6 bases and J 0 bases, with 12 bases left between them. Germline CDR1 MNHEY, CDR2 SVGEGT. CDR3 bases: TGTGCCAGCAGCTTTGTCCATAGCTCCTACAATGAGCAGTTCTTC. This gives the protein CASSFVHSSYNEQFF.

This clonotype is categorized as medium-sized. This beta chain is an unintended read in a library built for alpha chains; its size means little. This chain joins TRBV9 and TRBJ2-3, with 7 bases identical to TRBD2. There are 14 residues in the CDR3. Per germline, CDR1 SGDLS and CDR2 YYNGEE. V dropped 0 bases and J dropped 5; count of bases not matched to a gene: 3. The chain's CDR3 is CASSVAGGLDTQYF. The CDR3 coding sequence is TGTGCCAGCAGCGTAGCGGGAGGATTAGATACGCAGTATTTT. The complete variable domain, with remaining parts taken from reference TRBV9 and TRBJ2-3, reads DSGVTQTPKHLITATGQRVTLRCSPRSGDLSVYWYQQSLDQGLQFLIQYYNGEERAKGNILERFSAQQFPDLHSELNLSSLELGDSALYFCASSVAGGLDTQYFGPGTRLTVL.

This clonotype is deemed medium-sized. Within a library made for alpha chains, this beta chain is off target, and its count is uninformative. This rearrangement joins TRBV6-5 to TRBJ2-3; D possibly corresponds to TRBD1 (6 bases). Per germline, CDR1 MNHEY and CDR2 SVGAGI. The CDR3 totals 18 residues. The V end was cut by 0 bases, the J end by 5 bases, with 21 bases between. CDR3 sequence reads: CASSYSGVGAGYGDTQYF. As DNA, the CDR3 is TGTGCCAGCAGTTACTCGGGAGTGGGGGCAGGGTACGGAGATACGCAGTATTTT.

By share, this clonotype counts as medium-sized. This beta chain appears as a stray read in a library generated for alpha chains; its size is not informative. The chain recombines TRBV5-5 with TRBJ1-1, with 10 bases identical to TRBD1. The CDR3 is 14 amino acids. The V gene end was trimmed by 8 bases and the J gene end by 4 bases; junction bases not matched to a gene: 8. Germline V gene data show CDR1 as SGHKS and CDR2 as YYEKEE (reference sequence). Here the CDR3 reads CASVRDRGVTEAFF. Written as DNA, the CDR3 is TGTGCCAGTGTCCGGGACAGGGGTGTCACTGAAGCTTTCTTT.

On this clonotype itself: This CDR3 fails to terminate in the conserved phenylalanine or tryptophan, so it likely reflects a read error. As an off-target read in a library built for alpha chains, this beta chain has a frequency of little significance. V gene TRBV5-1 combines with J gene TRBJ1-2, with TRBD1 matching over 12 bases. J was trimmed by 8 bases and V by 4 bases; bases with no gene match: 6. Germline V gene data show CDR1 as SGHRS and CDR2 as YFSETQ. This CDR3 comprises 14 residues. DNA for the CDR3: TGCGCCAGCAGCCCCGGGACAGGGGGCCTCGGCTACACCTGT. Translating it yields CASSPGTGGLGYTC.

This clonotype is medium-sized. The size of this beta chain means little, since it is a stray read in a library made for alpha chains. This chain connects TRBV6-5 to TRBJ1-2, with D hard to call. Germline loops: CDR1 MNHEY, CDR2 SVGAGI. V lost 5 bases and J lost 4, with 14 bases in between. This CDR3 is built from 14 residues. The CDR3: CASSRTALTYGYTF. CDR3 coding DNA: TGTGCCAGCAGTAGGACCGCGCTCACCTATGGCTACACCTTC.

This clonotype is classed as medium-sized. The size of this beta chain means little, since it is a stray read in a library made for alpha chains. The CDR3, as DNA: TGTGCCACCAGTGACCAAACGTCGAGACGCCCCACAGATACGCAGTATTTT. Translating it yields CATSDQTSRRPTDTQYF. The V call is TRBV24-1, the J call TRBJ2-3; D is ambiguous. The V end was cut by 4 bases, the J end by 2 bases, with 18 bases between. The CDR3 spans 17 residues. Germline CDR1 is KGHDR and CDR2 is SFDVKD.

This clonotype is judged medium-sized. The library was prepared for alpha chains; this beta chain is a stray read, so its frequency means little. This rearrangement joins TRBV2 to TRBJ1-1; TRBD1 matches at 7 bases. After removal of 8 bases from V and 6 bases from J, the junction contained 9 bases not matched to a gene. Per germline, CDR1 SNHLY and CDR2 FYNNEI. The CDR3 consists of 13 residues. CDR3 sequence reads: CASGTGDVPEAFF. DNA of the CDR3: TGTGCCAGCGGAACAGGGGATGTCCCTGAAGCTTTCTTT.

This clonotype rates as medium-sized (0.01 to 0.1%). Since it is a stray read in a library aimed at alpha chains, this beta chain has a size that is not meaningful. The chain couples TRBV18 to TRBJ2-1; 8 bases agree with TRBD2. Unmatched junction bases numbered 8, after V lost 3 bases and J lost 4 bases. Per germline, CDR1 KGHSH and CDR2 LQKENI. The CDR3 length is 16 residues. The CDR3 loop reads CASSPTLAGKYNEQFF. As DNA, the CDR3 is TGTGCCAGCTCACCCACTTTAGCGGGGAAATACAATGAGCAGTTCTTC.

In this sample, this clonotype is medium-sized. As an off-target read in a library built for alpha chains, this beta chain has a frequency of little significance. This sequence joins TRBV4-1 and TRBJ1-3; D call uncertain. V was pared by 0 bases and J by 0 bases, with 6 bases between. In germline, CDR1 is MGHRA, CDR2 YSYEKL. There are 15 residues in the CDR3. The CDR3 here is CASSQEADSGNTIYF. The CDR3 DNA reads TGCGCCAGCAGCCAAGAGGCGGACTCTGGAAACACCATATATTTT.